This TCR beta chain was recorded in a study of blood T cells in healthy people across ages. The study, taken as a whole, reports: Observed TCR beta diversity per million T cells went down as age went up. This fall followed a roughly linear course with age.

At least 5 micrograms of total RNA were extracted per sample. This clonotype was picked up many times. The target antigen is unknown. Germline CDR1 reads SQVTM; CDR2 reads ANQGSEA. V was trimmed by 7 bases and J by 0 bases, leaving 28 bases between them. This CDR3 is built from 19 residues. The authors ran a second PCR of roughly 7 to 11 cycles using a sample-barcoded 5' primer and a J-beta primer mix. In TCRdb, the 5' RACE reads were re-called with MiXCR into one record per CDR3 protein. The table lists fewer than 750,000 distinct CDR3 sequences, about 51% of them singletons, with roughly 12% in the top ten.

This TCR was sampled from a woman of 80 years or more in good health. The specimen sequenced was blood. The rearrangement uses TRBV29-1 and TRBJ2-1, with D maybe TRBD2 (6 bases). The CDR3 coding sequence is TGCAGCGCCCGACCTGGGGCAGGTCTAATCGGGAGCTCCTACAATGAGCAGTTCTTC. Residues: CSARPGAGLIGSSYNEQFF.